This T cell receptor beta chain was profiled in a study of blood T cell repertoires in COVID-19. Study details: Samples taken during acute and convalescent COVID-19 were collected in the United States, Italy and Spain.

Per the original methods: From reference gene primer amplification, estimates of nucleated cell counts were derived. Assay used: immunoSEQ multiplex PCR; TCRdb lists only in-frame clones, some missing. V, J and clone size were drawn from that table, and D and trimming were deduced from the DNA. The sample has around 78,000 clones; 75% to 90% are singletons. CDR3 size: 13 residues. CDR1 MNHEY and CDR2 SVGAGI come from the germline V gene. Between the trimmed V and J ends, which lost 6 bases and 0 bases, there was a span of 6 bases. The sequence was collected from a man aged 45-65 years with active COVID-19. Sample: peripheral blood. The gene calls are TRBV6-5 and TRBJ1-5; D not certain. The CDR3 spells CASSQASNQPQHF. The CDR3 coding sequence is TGTGCCAGCAGCCAGGCTAGCAATCAGCCCCAGCATTTT.